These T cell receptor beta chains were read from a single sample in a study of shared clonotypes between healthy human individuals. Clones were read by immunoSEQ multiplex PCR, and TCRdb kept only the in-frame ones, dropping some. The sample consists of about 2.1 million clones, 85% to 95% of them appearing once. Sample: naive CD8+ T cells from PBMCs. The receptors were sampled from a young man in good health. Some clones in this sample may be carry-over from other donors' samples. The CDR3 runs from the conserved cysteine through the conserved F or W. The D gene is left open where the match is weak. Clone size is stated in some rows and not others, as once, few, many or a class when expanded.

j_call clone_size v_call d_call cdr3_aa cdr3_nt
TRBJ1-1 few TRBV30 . CAWERAVSTEAFF TGTGCCTGGGAGAGGGCGGTGAGCACTGAAGCTTTCTTT
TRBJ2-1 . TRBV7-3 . CASSSRVSSYNEQFF TGTGCCAGCAGCTCGCGGGTGAGCTCCTACAATGAGCAGTTCTTC
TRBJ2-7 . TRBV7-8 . CASSLGDGDSYEQYF TGTGCCAGCAGCTTAGGGGACGGAGATTCCTACGAGCAGTACTTC
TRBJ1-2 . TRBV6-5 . CASSFMPLGDGYTF TGTGCCAGCAGTTTCATGCCACTCGGGGATGGCTACACCTTC
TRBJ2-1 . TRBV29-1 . CSVEVSYNEQFF TGCAGCGTTGAAGTCTCCTACAATGAGCAGTTCTTC
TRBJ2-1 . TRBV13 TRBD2 CASSQDRDYYNEQFF TGTGCCAGCAGCCAAGACCGGGACTACTACAATGAGCAGTTCTTC
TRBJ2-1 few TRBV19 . CASSVRDQGQEQFF TGTGCCAGTAGTGTCCGGGACCAAGGTCAGGAGCAGTTCTTC
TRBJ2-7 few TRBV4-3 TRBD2 CASSQGLAGAHEQYF TGCGCCAGCAGCCAAGGTCTAGCGGGAGCCCACGAGCAGTACTTC
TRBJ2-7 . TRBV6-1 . CASRPPAGYEQYF TGTGCCAGCAGGCCCCCCGCCGGCTACGAGCAGTACTTC
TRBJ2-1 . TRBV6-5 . CASSADNYNEQFF TGTGCCAGCAGTGCGGACAACTACAATGAGCAGTTCTTC
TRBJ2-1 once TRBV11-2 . CASSLGPGTSIYEQFF TGTGCCAGCAGCTTAGGTCCGGGGACCTCGATATATGAGCAGTTCTTC
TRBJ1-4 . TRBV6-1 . CASAELEAEGEKLFF TGTGCCAGCGCGGAGTTAGAGGCCGAGGGTGAAAAACTGTTTTTT
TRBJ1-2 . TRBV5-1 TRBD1 CASSLGTGLGYTF TGCGCCAGCAGCTTGGGGACAGGGCTTGGCTACACCTTC
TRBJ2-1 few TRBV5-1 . CASSTGTGNNEQFF TGCGCCAGCAGCACCGGGACGGGTAACAATGAGCAGTTCTTC
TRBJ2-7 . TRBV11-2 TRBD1 CASSPRGRNTYEQYF TGTGCCAGCAGCCCCAGGGGGCGGAACACCTACGAGCAGTACTTC
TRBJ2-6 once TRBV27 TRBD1 CASSDREATNVLTF TGTGCCAGCAGTGACAGGGAAGCGACCAACGTCCTGACTTTC
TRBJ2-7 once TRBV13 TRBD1 CASSLGDAGTGAYEQYF TGTGCCAGCAGCTTAGGCGATGCCGGGACAGGGGCCTACGAGCAGTACTTC
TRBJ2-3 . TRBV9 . CASSHSGQLDPQYF TGTGCCAGCAGCCACTCCGGACAGCTGGATCCGCAGTATTTT
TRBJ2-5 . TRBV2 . CASSFSVLQETQYF TGTGCCAGCAGCTTTTCGGTCCTCCAAGAGACCCAGTACTTC
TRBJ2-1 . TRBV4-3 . CASSQDVQDLYNEQFF TGCGCCAGCAGCCAAGATGTACAGGATCTCTACAATGAGCAGTTCTTC
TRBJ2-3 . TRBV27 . CASRQTGPDTQYF TGTGCCAGCAGACAGACAGGACCAGATACGCAGTATTTT
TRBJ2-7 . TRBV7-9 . CASSFSGSGAIYEQYF TGTGCCAGCAGCTTCAGTGGGTCGGGGGCTATCTACGAGCAGTACTTC
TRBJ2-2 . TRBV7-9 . CASSTRGFIGGNTGELFF TGTGCCAGCAGCACACGCGGGTTTATCGGAGGAAACACCGGGGAGCTGTTTTTT
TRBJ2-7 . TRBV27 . CASSPFASYEQYF TGTGCCAGCAGTCCCTTTGCCTCCTACGAGCAGTACTTC
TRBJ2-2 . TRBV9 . CASSPHSGTNTGELFF TGTGCCAGCAGCCCGCATAGCGGAACGAACACCGGGGAGCTGTTTTTT
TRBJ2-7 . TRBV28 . CASSLLWGNGDEQYF TGTGCCAGCAGTTTATTGTGGGGGAACGGGGACGAGCAGTACTTC
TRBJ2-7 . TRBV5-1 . CASSEWGGTSYEQYF TGCGCCAGCAGCGAATGGGGAGGGACATCCTACGAGCAGTACTTC
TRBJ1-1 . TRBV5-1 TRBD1 CASSVTGGGGTEAFF TGCGCCAGCAGCGTGACAGGGGGAGGCGGCACTGAAGCTTTCTTT
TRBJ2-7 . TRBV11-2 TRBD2 CASSSGLAKTYEQYF TGTGCCAGCAGCTCGGGACTAGCAAAGACCTACGAGCAGTACTTC
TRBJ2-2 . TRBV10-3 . CAISGDNTGELFF TGTGCCATCAGTGGAGATAACACCGGGGAGCTGTTTTTT
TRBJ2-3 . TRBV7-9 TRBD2 CASSSGTSVADTQYF TGTGCCAGCAGCTCCGGGACTAGTGTGGCAGATACGCAGTATTTT
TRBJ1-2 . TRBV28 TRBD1 CASSRDRDYYGYTF TGTGCCAGCAGCCGGGACAGGGACTACTATGGCTACACCTTC
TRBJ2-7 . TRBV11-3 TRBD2 CASSATGLAGGAYEQYF TGTGCCAGCAGCGCAACGGGACTAGCGGGAGGCGCCTACGAGCAGTACTTC
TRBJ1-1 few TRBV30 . CAWSGPSAGF TGTGCCTGGAGTGGGCCGTCGGCAGGCTTT
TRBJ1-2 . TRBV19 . CASSILREEYGYTF TGTGCCAGTAGTATCCTCAGGGAGGAGTATGGCTACACCTTC
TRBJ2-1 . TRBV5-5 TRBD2 CASSGGSGRRYNEQFF TGTGCCAGCAGCGGAGGAAGCGGGAGACGGTACAATGAGCAGTTCTTC
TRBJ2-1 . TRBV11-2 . CASSLGINEQFF TGTGCCAGCAGCTTAGGGATAAATGAGCAGTTCTTC
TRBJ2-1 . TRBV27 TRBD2 CASSLYPTGGDNEQFF TGTGCCAGCAGTTTATATCCTACTGGGGGGGACAATGAGCAGTTCTTC
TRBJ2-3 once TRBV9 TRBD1 CASSVGQGAWDTQYF TGTGCCAGCAGCGTCGGACAGGGGGCTTGGGATACGCAGTATTTT
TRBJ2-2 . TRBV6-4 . CASSDSGLDSPNTGELFF TGTGCCAGCAGTGACTCGGGGCTGGACAGCCCGAACACCGGGGAGCTGTTTTTT
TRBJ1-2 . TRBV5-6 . CASSAGTIYGYTF TGTGCCAGCAGCGCCGGGACCATCTATGGCTACACCTTC
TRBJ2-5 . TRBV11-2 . CASSSGAEVMIETQYF TGTGCCAGCAGCTCAGGGGCGGAGGTAATGATAGAGACCCAGTACTTC
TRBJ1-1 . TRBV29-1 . CSVAGHLNTEAFF TGCAGCGTTGCTGGACACTTGAACACTGAAGCTTTCTTT
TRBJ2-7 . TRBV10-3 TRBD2 CAISRLATAHSYEQYF TGTGCCATCAGCCGACTAGCCACGGCCCACTCCTACGAGCAGTACTTC
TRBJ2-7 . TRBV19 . CASSGPEGLEQYF TGTGCCAGTAGCGGCCCGGAGGGGCTCGAGCAGTACTTC
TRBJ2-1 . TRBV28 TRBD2 CASSSPWREGRNEQFF TGTGCCAGCAGTTCCCCCTGGCGGGAGGGCCGGAATGAGCAGTTCTTC
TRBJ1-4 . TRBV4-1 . CASSQDWRVVF TGCGCCAGCAGCCAAGATTGGCGGGTCGTTTTT
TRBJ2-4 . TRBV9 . CASSVGSGGNIQYF TGTGCCAGCAGCGTAGGGAGCGGAGGAAACATTCAGTACTTC
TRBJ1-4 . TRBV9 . CASSVGVGNEKLFF TGTGCCAGCAGCGTAGGGGTGGGTAATGAAAAACTGTTTTTT
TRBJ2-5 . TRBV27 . CASSLIGTLETQYF TGTGCCAGCAGCCTTATCGGGACACTTGAGACCCAGTACTTC
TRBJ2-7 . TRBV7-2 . CASSSTRAAYEQYF TGTGCCAGCAGCTCGACTAGAGCCGCCTACGAGCAGTACTTC
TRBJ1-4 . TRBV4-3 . CASSQEGRGNEKLFF TGCGCCAGCAGCCAAGAAGGGCGGGGGAATGAAAAACTGTTTTTT
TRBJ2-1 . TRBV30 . CACPSGRGPYNEQFF TGTGCCTGCCCGAGCGGAAGGGGTCCCTACAATGAGCAGTTCTTC
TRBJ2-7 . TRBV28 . CASTDAWSSYEQYF TGTGCCAGCACAGACGCCTGGAGCTCCTACGAGCAGTACTTC
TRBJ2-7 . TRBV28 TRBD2 CASSPEREVSYEQYF TGTGCCAGCAGCCCTGAGCGGGAGGTCTCCTACGAGCAGTACTTC
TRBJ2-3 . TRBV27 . CASTRLGSGDTQYF TGTGCCAGCACCCGCCTGGGGTCGGGGGATACGCAGTATTTT
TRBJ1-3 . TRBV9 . CASSVVPGSGNTIYF TGTGCCAGCAGCGTAGTTCCGGGGTCTGGAAACACCATATATTTT
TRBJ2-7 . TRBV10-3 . CAISGYEYEQYF TGTGCCATCAGTGGGTACGAGTACGAGCAGTACTTC
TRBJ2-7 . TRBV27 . CASSLKRNPHEQYF TGTGCCAGCAGTTTGAAGAGGAATCCCCACGAGCAGTACTTC
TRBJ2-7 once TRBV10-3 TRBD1 CAISEPGQAYEQYF TGTGCCATCAGTGAACCTGGACAGGCCTACGAGCAGTACTTC